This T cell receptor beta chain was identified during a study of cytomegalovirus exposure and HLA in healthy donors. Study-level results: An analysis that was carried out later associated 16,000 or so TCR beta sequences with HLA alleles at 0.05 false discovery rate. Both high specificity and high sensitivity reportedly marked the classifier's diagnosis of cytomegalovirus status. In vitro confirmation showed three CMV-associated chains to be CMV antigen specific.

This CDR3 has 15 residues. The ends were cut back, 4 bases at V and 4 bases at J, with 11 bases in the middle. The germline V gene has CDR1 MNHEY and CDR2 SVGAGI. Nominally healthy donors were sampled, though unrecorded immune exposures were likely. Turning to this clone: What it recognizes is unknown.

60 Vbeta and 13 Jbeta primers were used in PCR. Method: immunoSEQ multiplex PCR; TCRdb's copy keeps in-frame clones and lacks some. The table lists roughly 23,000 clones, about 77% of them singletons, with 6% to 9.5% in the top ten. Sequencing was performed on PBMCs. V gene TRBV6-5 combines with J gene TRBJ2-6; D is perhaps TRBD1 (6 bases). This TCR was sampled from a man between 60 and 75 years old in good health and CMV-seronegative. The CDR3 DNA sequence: TGTGCCAGCAGTTCAAGGGGGTCCGGGGCCAACGTCCTGACTTTC. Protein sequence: CASSSRGSGANVLTF.